These 14 T cell receptor beta chains were sequenced from one sample in a study of CD8 T cells in Susac syndrome. Random hexamers primed reverse transcription of 0.5 to 1 ug RNA. From the immunoSEQ multiplex PCR reads, TCRdb called clonotypes with MiXCR, one entry per CDR3 protein. Of roughly 200,000 distinct CDR3 sequences listed, 85% to 95% are singletons. The source material was CD8+ T cells from PBMCs. These receptors were collected from a human donor with multiple sclerosis.

The rearrangement uses TRBV6-5 and TRBJ2-7, with TRBD2 matching over 11 bases. J lost 3 bases, V lost 6 bases, and 7 bases had no gene match. Germline assignment: CDR1 MNHEY and CDR2 SVGAGI. The CDR3 is 15 residues long. CDR3 sequence (DNA): TGTGCCAGCAGCCCGGGACTAGCGGTCTACTACGAGCAGTACTTC. Translation gives CASSPGLAVYYEQYF.

The rearrangement links TRBV9 to TRBJ2-7; 9 nucleotides line up with TRBD2. The CDR3 length is 14 residues. Trimming took 5 bases from V and 6 from J; bases not matched to a gene: 9. Germline assignment: CDR1 SGDLS and CDR2 YYNGEE. The CDR3 DNA sequence: TGTGCCAGCAGTGCCGGACTAGCGTCGACCGAGCAGTACTTC. It is translated as CASSAGLASTEQYF.

This sequence joins TRBV6-5 and TRBJ1-1, with 7 positions matching TRBD1. Germline V gives CDR1 MNHEY, CDR2 SVGAGI. This CDR3 is 17 amino acids long. V lost 0 bases and J lost 1; bases outside the gene matches: 8. In DNA form, the CDR3 reads TGTGCCAGCAGTTACTCGATTTTCGGGACAGAGAACACTGAAGCTTTCTTT. It encodes CASSYSIFGTENTEAFF.

The genes are TRBV20-1 and TRBJ2-2, with D uncertain. Germline assignment: CDR1 DFQATT and CDR2 SNEGSKA (reference sequence). The CDR3 is 13 residues long. Trimming took 0 bases from V and 3 from J, leaving 5 bases between them. The chain's CDR3 is CSARDGYTGELFF. Here the CDR3 DNA reads TGCAGTGCTAGAGACGGATACACCGGGGAGCTGTTTTTT.

The V call is TRBV20-1, the J call TRBJ2-2; 7 bases agree with TRBD2. The germline V gene encodes CDR1 DFQATT and CDR2 SNEGSKA (reference sequence). The CDR3 sequence is 16 residues long. The V and J ends lost 3 bases and 6 bases, in that order; junction bases with no gene match: 13. CDR3 loop: CSASSPELRGSGELFF. CDR3 nucleotides: TGCAGTGCTAGCTCCCCTGAGCTGCGGGGGTCCGGGGAGCTGTTTTTT.

The chain is built from TRBV14 and TRBJ1-2; the match to TRBD1 covers 9 bases. Germline V gene data show CDR1 as SGHDN and CDR2 as FVKESK. The CDR3 contains 15 residues. The ends lost 4 bases at V and 2 bases at J; junction bases unmatched: 5. CDR3 amino acids: CASSPGTGTNYGYTF. The CDR3 bases are TGTGCCAGCAGCCCCGGGACAGGGACCAACTATGGCTACACCTTC.

This chain links TRBV7-2 with TRBJ1-2, with D possibly TRBD1 on 5 matching bases. The CDR3 has 16 amino acids. With 1 base removed from V and 3 bases from J, the gap between germline ends came to 15 bases. Germline V gives CDR1 SGHTA, CDR2 FQGNSA. The CDR3 sequence is CASSLVGRDSYYGYTF. CDR3 DNA: TGTGCCAGCAGCTTAGTGGGCAGGGACTCATACTATGGCTACACCTTC.

The chain has TRBV19 and TRBJ1-5; D gene ambiguous. V was clipped by 9 bases and J by 2 bases, with 11 bases between them. CDR1 is LNHDA, CDR2 SQIVND, per germline (reference sequence). The CDR3 spans 13 residues. Written as DNA, the CDR3 is TGTGCCAGCCGACTCGGGGGCAATCAGCCCCAGCATTTT. Its translation is CASRLGGNQPQHF.

The chain is built from TRBV20-1 and TRBJ2-5; 8 bases match TRBD1. J lost 0 bases, V lost 1 base, and 4 bases had no gene match. CDR1 and CDR2 (germline): DFQATT, SNEGSKA (reference sequence). The CDR3 sequence is 15 residues long. The CDR3 sequence: CSARARTGYQETQYF. The CDR3, as DNA: TGCAGTGCTAGAGCCCGGACAGGGTACCAAGAGACCCAGTACTTC.

J is TRBJ2-3 and V is TRBV7-3, with 15 bases lining up with TRBD2. The junction had 5 bases not matched to a gene; V was cut back by 6 bases and J by 4 bases. Per germline, CDR1 SGHTA and CDR2 FQGTGA. CDR3 length: 16 amino acids. This chain's CDR3 is CASSQRTSGGADTQYF. CDR3 nucleotide sequence: TGTGCCAGCAGTCAAAGGACTAGCGGGGGGGCAGATACGCAGTATTTT. Variable domain in full (rest from reference TRBV7-3 and TRBJ2-3): GAGVSQTPSNKVTEKGKYVELRCDPISGHTALYWYRQSLGQGPEFLIYFQGTGAADDSGLPNDRFFAVRPEGSVSTLKIQRTERGDSAVYLCASSQRTSGGADTQYFGPGTRLTVL.

The V and J genes are TRBV5-6 and TRBJ1-1; D unresolved. Looked up from germline, CDR1 is SGHDT and CDR2 is YYEEEE. The CDR3 sequence is 12 residues long. The ends were cut back, 3 bases at V and 4 bases at J, with 7 bases in the middle. The DNA for the CDR3 is TGTGCCAGCAGCTCCCACGTCACTGAAGCTTTCTTT. Amino acids: CASSSHVTEAFF. Supplemented by reference TRBV5-6 and TRBJ1-1, the full variable domain reads DAGVTQSPTHLIKTRGQQVTLRCSPKSGHDTVSWYQQALGQGPQFIFQYYEEEERQRGNFPDRFSGHQFPNYSSELNVNALLLGDSALYLCASSSHVTEAFFGQGTRLTVV.

The V gene is TRBV27, the J gene TRBJ2-7; D remains unclear. From germline, CDR1 is MNHEY and CDR2 SMNVEV (reference sequence). V was trimmed by 6 bases and J by 8 bases, leaving 14 bases between them. The CDR3 has 12 residues. CDR3 sequence: CASSPPSRQQYF. CDR3 nucleotides: TGTGCCAGCAGCCCACCCTCGAGACAGCAGTACTTC.

The V gene is TRBV29-1, the J gene TRBJ2-7; TRBD1 is a possible D gene (5 bases). Germline V gives CDR1 SQVTM, CDR2 ANQGSEA. Deletions cut 6 bases from V and 2 bases from J, with 8 bases between. There are 11 residues in the CDR3. The CDR3 protein is CSVKGPYEQYF. CDR3 in DNA: TGCAGCGTAAAGGGGCCCTACGAGCAGTACTTC.

The gene calls are TRBV11-2 and TRBJ2-7; 8 nucleotides line up with TRBD2. This CDR3 is 15 amino acids long. Germline-derived CDR1 and CDR2 are SGHAT and FQNNGV. With V trimmed by 5 bases and J by 5 bases, 11 bases remained unmatched. The CDR3 is CASSPAGTSLHEQYF. The DNA of the CDR3 is TGTGCCAGCAGCCCGGCCGGGACTAGTCTCCACGAGCAGTACTTC.